This TCR beta chain emerged from a study of blood T cell repertoires in COVID-19. The assay was immunoSEQ multiplex PCR, and TCRdb's table has in-frame clones only and misses some. The table has about 49,000 clones, roughly nine tenths seen once. CDR1 and CDR2 (germline): SGHDN, FVKESK. The CDR3 extends over 15 amino acids. Trimming removed 5 bases from V and 2 bases from J; junction bases left unmatched: 6. The V gene is TRBV14, the J gene TRBJ2-3, with TRBD2 matching 8 bases. This receptor was identified in a man aged 40-50 years with active COVID-19. Sequencing was carried out using peripheral blood. CDR3 protein: CASSRDSGTTDTQYF. The CDR3 bases are TGTGCCAGCAGCAGGGATAGCGGGACCACAGATACGCAGTATTTT.